These T cell receptor beta chains were read from a single sample in a study of blood T cells in healthy people across ages. TCRdb reprocessed the 5' RACE reads with MiXCR, giving one entry per CDR3 protein. There are around 820,000 distinct CDR3 sequences in the sample; around 25% occur only once, and under 4.5% lies in the top ten. Separately, the same data were catalogued under a study of T cells of mothers and their children.

The material sequenced was blood. The receptors come from a boy between 5 and 17 years old in good health. CDR3s include the opening cysteine and the closing phenylalanine or tryptophan. A D gene is named only where the DNA matches it firmly. A clone size is listed for some rows: how often the clone was seen (once, few, many), or a class if it is expanded.

>few|NA|TRBJ2-1|TRBV7-2
CASSLGLASLNEQFF
TGTGCCAGCAGCTTAGGGTTGGCCTCGCTCAATGAGCAGTTCTTC
>NA|TRBD1|TRBJ2-1|TRBV4-3
CASSQSGQGTGNEQFF
TGCGCCAGCAGCCAATCGGGACAGGGGACTGGAAATGAGCAGTTCTTC
>many|NA|TRBJ2-5|TRBV20-1
CSARMGRETQYF
TGCAGTGCTAGAATGGGGAGAGAGACCCAGTACTTC
>few|NA|TRBJ2-3|TRBV27
CASSANLGDTQYF
TGTGCCAGCAGTGCAAATTTAGGAGATACGCAGTATTTT
>many|TRBD1|TRBJ2-4|TRBV2
CASRGQGRDIQYF
TGTGCCAGCAGGGGACAGGGACGAGACATTCAGTACTTC
>few|NA|TRBJ1-2|TRBV7-2
CASSRFSTSGYTF
TGTGCCAGCAGCCGCTTTTCCACAAGTGGCTACACCTTC
>few|NA|TRBJ2-6|TRBV27
CASSQMSGANVLTF
TGTGCCAGCAGCCAGATGTCTGGGGCCAACGTCCTGACTTTC
>few|NA|TRBJ2-1|TRBV9
CASSVDRNEQFF
TGTGCCAGCAGCGTAGATCGTAATGAGCAGTTCTTC
>few|TRBD1|TRBJ1-4|TRBV9
CASSTQADRAEKLFF
TGTGCCAGCAGCACCCAAGCGGACAGGGCTGAAAAACTGTTTTTT
>NA|NA|TRBJ1-5|TRBV12-3/TRBV12-4
CASSLNSNYNQPQRF
TGTGCCAGCAGTTTGAACAGCAATTACAATCAGCCCCAGCGTTTT
>NA|NA|TRBJ2-1|TRBV11-2
CASSLDPGDDEQFF
TGTGCCAGCAGCTTAGATCCCGGCGATGATGAGCAGTTCTTC
>NA|TRBD2|TRBJ2-1|TRBV6-2/TRBV6-3
CASSYSRLAGGRSYNEQFF
TGTGCCAGCAGTTACTCTCGGTTAGCGGGGGGGCGATCCTACAATGAGCAGTTCTTC
>NA|NA|TRBJ2-5|TRBV7-2
CASSLATVGKETQYF
TGTGCCAGCAGCTTAGCGACAGTGGGAAAAGAGACCCAGTACTTC
>NA|NA|TRBJ1-5|TRBV29-1
CSVEGGSGDQPQHF
TGCAGCGTTGAGGGGGGTTCTGGCGATCAGCCCCAGCATTTT
>few|TRBD1|TRBJ1-4|TRBV6-5
CASSYSQGGGEKLFF
TGTGCCAGCAGTTACTCTCAGGGGGGGGGTGAAAAACTGTTTTTT
>NA|NA|TRBJ2-5|TRBV3-1
CASSQGGRTNRDGQETQYF
TGTGCCAGCAGCCAAGGCGGGCGAACAAACCGGGACGGCCAAGAGACCCAGTACTTC
>few|TRBD1|TRBJ2-1|TRBV9
CASSPMGDSPYNEQFF
TGTGCCAGCAGCCCAATGGGGGACAGCCCCTACAATGAGCAGTTCTTC
>few|NA|TRBJ1-2|TRBV19
CASSTRTVSSPYGYTF
TGTGCCAGTAGTACAAGGACAGTCTCTTCGCCTTATGGCTACACCTTC
>NA|NA|TRBJ2-4|TRBV27
CASSLAGSQKWNIQYF
TGTGCCAGCAGTTTGGCCGGCAGCCAAAAATGGAACATTCAGTACTTC
>NA|NA|TRBJ1-1|TRBV20-1
CSTAGGRAEAFF
TGCAGTACCGCTGGGGGCCGAGCTGAAGCTTTCTTT
>NA|NA|TRBJ1-5|TRBV4-2
CASSQETGYSNQPQHF
TGTGCCAGCAGCCAAGAAACAGGTTATAGCAATCAGCCCCAGCATTTT
>NA|NA|TRBJ2-2|TRBV5-1
CASSLAGLKNTGELFF
TGCGCCAGCAGCTTGGCGGGACTCAAGAACACCGGGGAGCTGTTTTTT
>NA|TRBD2|TRBJ2-1|TRBV20-1
CSARSSSGRLSYNEQFF
TGCAGTGCTAGGTCGTCTAGCGGAAGACTTTCCTACAATGAGCAGTTCTTC
>NA|NA|TRBJ2-3|TRBV29-1
CSVRPSTDTQYF
TGCAGCGTCCGCCCTAGCACAGATACGCAGTATTTT
>NA|NA|TRBJ2-5|TRBV3-1
CASSHDDGQETQYF
TGTGCCAGCAGCCATGATGACGGCCAAGAGACCCAGTACTTC
>NA|NA|TRBJ2-1|TRBV6-2/TRBV6-3
CASSRFGVSDEQFF
TGTGCCAGCAGCCGATTCGGAGTGTCTGATGAGCAGTTCTTC
>few|TRBD2|TRBJ2-5|TRBV10-3
CAISGGGAETQYF
TGTGCCATCAGCGGCGGGGGGGCGGAGACCCAGTACTTC
>NA|TRBD2|TRBJ2-1|TRBV18
CASSGTSGRGSYNEQFF
TGTGCCAGCTCAGGGACTAGCGGGAGAGGGTCCTACAATGAGCAGTTCTTC
>NA|TRBD1|TRBJ2-2|TRBV6-5
CASSYLFTGENTGELFF
TGTGCCAGCAGTTACTTATTCACAGGGGAGAACACCGGGGAGCTGTTTTTT
>NA|TRBD1|TRBJ1-1|TRBV28
CASSLWGTGSMNTEAFF
TGTGCCAGCAGTTTATGGGGGACAGGGTCCATGAACACTGAAGCTTTCTTT
>many|NA|TRBJ2-7|TRBV6-5
CASSYTPGAYEQYF
TGTGCCAGCAGTTACACCCCAGGTGCCTACGAGCAGTACTTC
>few|NA|TRBJ2-1|TRBV29-1
CSVELAGISCNEQFF
TGCAGCGTTGAATTGGCGGGGATCTCCTGCAATGAGCAGTTCTTC
>NA|NA|TRBJ1-2|TRBV7-2
CASSLGPVRDYGYTF
TGTGCCAGCAGCTTAGGACCCGTTCGCGACTATGGCTACACCTTC
>NA|NA|TRBJ2-7|TRBV5-1
CVSSPYGSNCEQYF
TGCGTCAGCAGCCCCTACGGGAGTAACTGCGAGCAGTACTTC
>NA|NA|TRBJ2-1|TRBV7-9
CASSSPGLYEQFF
TGTGCCAGCAGCTCCCCGGGGCTCTATGAGCAGTTCTTC
>NA|TRBD2|TRBJ2-3|TRBV20-1
CSAPKGTSGDTQYF
TGCAGTGCCCCGAAGGGGACTAGCGGAGATACGCAGTATTTT
>NA|NA|TRBJ1-2|TRBV15
CATSTRDVSYGYTF
TGTGCCACCAGTACCCGGGACGTCTCGTATGGCTACACCTTC
>few|TRBD1|TRBJ2-5|TRBV6-2/TRBV6-3
CASKQSQGAGETQYF
TGTGCCAGCAAACAATCCCAGGGGGCAGGGGAGACCCAGTACTTC
>NA|NA|TRBJ2-7|TRBV4-3
CASSQGYPSATYEQYF
TGCGCCAGCAGCCAAGGCTATCCTAGCGCGACCTACGAGCAGTACTTC
>few|NA|TRBJ2-3|TRBV20-1
CSAVRPPSDTQYF
TGCAGTGCCGTTCGGCCCCCCTCAGATACGCAGTATTTT
>few|TRBD1|TRBJ2-7|TRBV28
CASSPDRGPAPSEQYF
TGTGCCAGCAGTCCCGACAGGGGGCCCGCCCCGTCCGAGCAGTACTTC
>NA|TRBD1|TRBJ1-4|TRBV4-1
CASKTGMGDGKLFF
TGCGCCAGCAAGACAGGGATGGGGGATGGAAAACTGTTTTTT
>NA|NA|TRBJ2-2|TRBV2
CASSEKGLNTGELFF
TGTGCCAGCAGTGAAAAAGGGCTGAACACCGGGGAGCTGTTTTTT
>few|NA|TRBJ1-2|TRBV10-3
CAISFAGSDYGYTF
TGTGCCATCAGTTTTGCAGGGTCGGACTATGGCTACACCTTC
>few|NA|TRBJ1-1|TRBV6-6
CASSYGLGGGASDTEAFF
TGTGCCAGCAGTTACGGGTTGGGGGGGGGCGCGTCGGACACTGAAGCTTTCTTT
>NA|TRBD2|TRBJ2-1|TRBV20-1
CSANSGGLYNEQFF
TGCAGTGCTAACAGCGGGGGGTTGTACAATGAGCAGTTCTTC
>few|NA|TRBJ2-4|TRBV12-3/TRBV12-4
CASSEAGGRIKNIQYF
TGTGCCAGCTCGGAAGCTGGGGGCAGGATAAAAAACATTCAGTACTTC
>few|NA|TRBJ2-3|TRBV7-2
CASSQTRRTPRDSTDTQYF
TGTGCCAGCAGCCAGACTAGGAGGACCCCTCGGGATAGCACAGATACGCAGTATTTT
>few|NA|TRBJ2-4|TRBV28
CASGGTETRIAKNIQYF
TGTGCCAGCGGCGGGACAGAGACCAGAATAGCCAAAAACATTCAGTACTTC
>NA|TRBD2|TRBJ2-1|TRBV7-6
CASSAGTTSTEQFF
TGTGCCAGCAGCGCAGGGACTACCAGTACTGAGCAGTTCTTC
>few|NA|TRBJ1-1|TRBV6-2/TRBV6-3
CASSYSMSEAFF
TGTGCCAGCAGTTACTCGATGTCTGAAGCTTTCTTT
>NA|NA|TRBJ2-3|TRBV11-2
CASTFGWRTDTQYF
TGTGCCAGCACCTTCGGCTGGCGGACAGATACGCAGTATTTT
>NA|NA|TRBJ1-2|TRBV4-1
CASMSWGSYGYTF
TGCGCCAGCATGTCTTGGGGCTCCTATGGCTACACCTTC
>NA|NA|TRBJ2-7|TRBV20-1
CSASPDEQYF
TGCAGTGCTAGCCCCGACGAGCAGTACTTC
>few|TRBD1|TRBJ2-5|TRBV13
CASSIGQGALQETQYF
TGTGCCAGCAGCATCGGACAGGGGGCCCTTCAAGAGACCCAGTACTTC
>NA|NA|TRBJ2-7|TRBV11-2
CASSLNPTRYEQYF
TGTGCCAGCAGCTTAAACCCCACCAGGTACGAGCAGTACTTC
>NA|TRBD2|TRBJ2-7|TRBV20-1
CSAPLTSGRFEQYF
TGCAGTGCTCCTCTGACTAGCGGGAGGTTCGAGCAGTACTTC
>NA|NA|TRBJ2-5|TRBV6-5
CASSSTGIGAETQYF
TGTGCCAGCAGTTCTACGGGAATTGGGGCGGAGACCCAGTACTTC
>NA|TRBD1|TRBJ1-5|TRBV10-2
CASSIKGAGDTQHF
TGCGCCAGCAGTATTAAGGGGGCCGGGGATACGCAGCATTTT